The 30 T cell receptor beta chains below were found in one sample sequenced in a study of beta chain features in type 1 diabetes listed by TCRdb under 2018. Results and caveats for the whole study, not just this receptor: In all four CD4+ subsets, TCRB CDR3 length was moderately but significantly shorter in type 1 diabetes patients.

The library was made by the immunoSEQ multiplex PCR assay. The entire amount of isolated RNA was reverse transcribed using the High Capacity cDNA Reverse Transcription Kit, so the sequenced TCRB transcripts were expressed ones. TCRdb stores this immuneACCESS table with in-frame sequences only. Part of the clones is absent; in the studies checked, under half of the shortfall reflects unresolved V genes, and no reason is known for the rest. The sample contains around 130,000 clones, 9% of them found a single time. The ten largest clonotypes hold around 0.79% of the sample. Their cognate antigens are unknown. Sequencing was done on a sample of central memory CD4+ T cells from blood. Receptor source: a man aged 25-45 years with type 1 diabetes.

The sample holds a few counts of this clone. The V gene is TRBV4-2, the J gene TRBJ1-4; 8 bases agree with TRBD1. Looked up from germline, CDR1 is LGHNA and CDR2 is YNFKEQ. CDR3 length equals 15 residues. V shed 4 bases, J shed 3 bases, and the junction held 4 bases outside the gene matches. In DNA form, the CDR3 reads TGTGCCAGCAGCCCAACGACAGGGGCTAATGAAAAACTGTTTTTT. This encodes CASSPTTGANEKLFF.

This clone was found many times. This chain links TRBV7-9 with TRBJ2-4; 7 bases are a match to TRBD1. The V and J ends lost 1 base and 2 bases, in that order; junction bases with no gene match: 5. There are 16 residues in the CDR3. The germline V gene encodes CDR1 SEHNR and CDR2 FQNEAQ (reference sequence). DNA for the CDR3: TGTGCCAGCAGCTTAGTTGGACAGGAATCCAAAAACATTCAGTACTTC. Residues: CASSLVGQESKNIQYF.

This clone was seen a few times. In DNA form, the CDR3 reads TGTGCCAGCAGCTTTAGACAGGGATCACAAGAGACCCAGTACTTC. This gives the protein CASSFRQGSQETQYF. V and J are TRBV11-2 and TRBJ2-5; 7 bases line up with TRBD1. With V trimmed by 3 bases and J by 2 bases, 6 bases remained unmatched. The CDR3 runs to 15 residues. The germline gives CDR1 SGHAT, CDR2 FQNNGV.

This clone was detected a few times. The V call is TRBV30, the J call TRBJ2-1, with D possibly TRBD1 on 5 matching bases. The V end was cut by 0 bases, the J end by 2 bases, with 5 bases between. CDR3 length: 13 residues. Germline lookup yields CDR1 GTSNPN and CDR2 SVGIG (reference sequence). CDR3 bases: TGTGCCTGGAGTGTAGGGGCCTACAATGAGCAGTTCTTC. This sequence encodes CAWSVGAYNEQFF.

This clone was counted ten times or more. This sequence joins TRBV4-1 and TRBJ2-3; 14 positions match TRBD2. This CDR3 is built from 17 residues. Germline CDR1 reads MGHRA; CDR2 reads YSYEKL. Trimming removed 5 bases from V and 1 base from J; junction bases left unmatched: 5. CDR3 region: CASSVPGLAGGTDTQYF. The CDR3 nucleotides read TGCGCCAGCAGCGTCCCGGGACTAGCGGGGGGCACAGATACGCAGTATTTT.

This clone was detected a few times. The rearrangement joins TRBV6-1 to TRBJ2-7, with D tentatively TRBD1 (5 bases). The CDR3 runs to 14 residues. CDR1 and CDR2 (germline): MNHNS, SASEGT. V lost 5 bases, J lost 0 bases, and 11 bases lay in between. CDR3 amino acids: CASSLDRSSYEQYF. In nucleotides, the CDR3 is TGTGCCAGCAGTCTAGACAGAAGCTCCTACGAGCAGTACTTC.

The gene calls are TRBV5-1 and TRBJ1-1, with D unclear. The CDR3 consists of 17 residues. The V end was cut by 1 base, the J end by 0 bases, with 16 bases between. Germline CDR1 SGHRS, CDR2 YFSETQ. DNA of the CDR3: TGCGCCAGCAGCTTGCCTCAACACGACTTGTTGAACACTGAAGCTTTCTTT. Its protein product is CASSLPQHDLLNTEAFF.

This chain links TRBV7-3 with TRBJ2-3, with 8 bases matching TRBD1. The trim removed 1 base at V and 3 bases at J, leaving 0 bases unmatched. Germline V gene lookup returns CDR1 SGHTA and CDR2 FQGTGA. The CDR3 extends over 14 amino acids. The CDR3 loop is CASSLNRGTDTQYF. Here the CDR3 DNA reads TGTGCCAGCAGCTTAAACAGGGGGACAGATACGCAGTATTTT.

V usage is TRBV9 and J usage is TRBJ2-5, with D maybe TRBD2 (5 bases). V gave up 4 bases and J gave up 0 bases, with 10 bases separating them. Germline CDR1 reads SGDLS; CDR2 reads YYNGEE. The CDR3 consists of 14 residues. The CDR3 DNA follows: TGTGCCAGCAGCACTAGTCCGTACCAAGAGACCCAGTACTTC. This translates into CASSTSPYQETQYF.

This clone has only a few counts. The chain carries TRBV7-2 and TRBJ2-2, with D possibly being TRBD1 (5 bases). Trimming removed 2 bases from V and 5 bases from J, with 6 bases in between. CDR1 SGHTA and CDR2 FQGNSA come from the germline V gene. This CDR3 contains 13 residues. The CDR3 loop reads CASSLQGTGELFF. In DNA, the CDR3 is TGTGCCAGCAGCTTACAGGGTACCGGGGAGCTGTTTTTT.

This clone was counted a few times. The gene calls are TRBV29-1 and TRBJ2-5; 7 bases are a match to TRBD1. Germline CDR1 is SQVTM and CDR2 is ANQGSEA. J gave up 5 bases and V 4 bases, and 4 bases lay outside the gene matches. The CDR3 sequence is 12 residues long. The CDR3 sequence is CSVATGRETQYF. The CDR3 DNA is TGCAGCGTTGCGACAGGGCGGGAGACCCAGTACTTC.

The rearrangement uses TRBV11-1 and TRBJ2-1; 7 nucleotides line up with TRBD1. The V gene end was trimmed by 3 bases and the J gene end by 6 bases; junction bases not matched to a gene: 8. This CDR3 is 15 amino acids long. Germline assignment: CDR1 SGHAT and CDR2 FQDESV (reference sequence). The CDR3 DNA follows: TGTGCCAGCAGCTTCAGGGGGACCCGGGTCAATGAGCAGTTCTTC. It encodes CASSFRGTRVNEQFF.

This clone came up a few times. The DNA for the CDR3 is TGCGCCAGCAGCACACCGGACAGGGTAGACTACGAGCAGTACTTC. It encodes CASSTPDRVDYEQYF. The chain has TRBV5-1 and TRBJ2-7; 8 bases align to TRBD1. V trimming: 4 bases; J trimming: 3 bases; junction bases outside the gene matches: 9. Germline CDR1 SGHRS, CDR2 YFSETQ. The CDR3 covers 15 residues. The whole variable domain, filled in from reference TRBV5-1 and TRBJ2-7, reads KAGVTQTPRYLIKTRGQQVTLSCSPISGHRSVSWYQQTPGQGLQFLFEYFSETQRNKGNFPGRFSGRQFSNSRSEMNVSTLELGDSALYLCASSTPDRVDYEQYFGPGTRLTVT.

This clone was counted only a few times. V usage is TRBV25-1 and J usage is TRBJ2-6; no definite D call. The length of the CDR3 is 15 residues. V lost 4 bases, J lost 6 bases, and 13 bases lay in between. The germline CDR1 and CDR2 sequences are MGHDK and SYGVNS. The CDR3 nucleotides are TGTGCCAGCAGTGGAGGAGAAGTATCGGCCAACGTCCTGACTTTC. It is translated as CASSGGEVSANVLTF.

This chain uses TRBV4-2 with TRBJ2-3, with TRBD2 identical over 10 bases. This CDR3 has 14 residues. Germline V gene data show CDR1 as LGHNA and CDR2 as YNFKEQ. The V and J ends lost 1 base and 5 bases, in that order; junction bases with no gene match: 0. CDR3 amino acids: CASSQVAGGDTQYF. The CDR3 bases are TGTGCCAGCAGCCAAGTAGCGGGGGGAGATACGCAGTATTTT.

This chain links TRBV7-2 with TRBJ1-4; D not certain. CDR3 length equals 13 residues. Between the trimmed V and J ends, which lost 5 bases and 8 bases, there was a span of 12 bases. Germline loops: CDR1 SGHTA, CDR2 FQGNSA. CDR3: CASSPRAGEKLFF. The CDR3 DNA reads TGTGCCAGCAGCCCTCGAGCCGGGGAAAAACTGTTTTTT.

This clone was observed a handful of times. The V gene is TRBV2, the J gene TRBJ1-1; weak D call: TRBD1 (6 bases). Germline V CDR1 and CDR2: SNHLY, FYNNEI. V was shortened by 10 bases and J by 1 base, with 13 bases between the two germline ends. This CDR3 has 13 amino acids. The CDR3 here is CATSPRGNTEAFF. The CDR3 DNA sequence: TGTGCCACCTCACCCAGGGGGAACACTGAAGCTTTCTTT.

CDR3 loop: CASSPYLMGQGNSGANVLTF. The DNA for the CDR3 is TGCGCCAGCAGCCCCTACTTGATGGGACAGGGTAACTCTGGGGCCAACGTCCTGACTTTC. The chain joins TRBV4-1 to TRBJ2-6; 9 bases map to TRBD1. Trimming removed 4 bases from V and 0 bases from J; junction bases left unmatched: 13. The V gene's germline CDR1 is MGHRA and CDR2 YSYEKL. The length of the CDR3 is 20 residues.

Regarding this clone: An end of the junction does not agree with germline; a read error may underlie this. The chain employs TRBV7-9 and TRBJ2-7, with D tentatively TRBD2 (6 bases). This CDR3 has 15 residues. Germline V gives CDR1 SEHNR, CDR2 FQNEAQ (reference sequence). The CDR3 coding sequence is TGTGCCAGCAGCGTAGCCGGGACTGACGGTTACGAGCAGTACTTC. Its protein is CASSVAGTDGYEQYF. The full variable domain, rest sourced from reference TRBV7-9 and TRBJ2-7, is DTGVSQNPRHKITKRGQNVTFRCDPISEHNRLYWYRQTLGQGPEFLTYFQNEAQLEKSRLLSDRFSAERPKGSFSTLEIQRTEQGDSAMYLCASSVAGTDGYEQYFGPGTRLTVT.

The rearrangement links TRBV14 to TRBJ2-1; perhaps TRBD2 as D (7 bases). The ends were cut back, 4 bases at V and 8 bases at J, with 18 bases in the middle. This CDR3 comprises 15 residues. Per germline, CDR1 SGHDN and CDR2 FVKESK. The CDR3 bases are TGTGCCAGCAGCCGAGTGCGGTGGGGGGGCGATGAGCAGTTCTTC. As protein: CASSRVRWGGDEQFF.

This clone was found a few times. V is TRBV15 and J is TRBJ2-7; a weak D match, TRBD1 (5 bases). The length of the CDR3 is 15 residues. Germline CDR1 is LNHNV and CDR2 is YYDKDF (reference sequence). The V gene lost 1 base and the J gene lost 8 bases, with 18 bases spanning the gap. In DNA form, the CDR3 reads TGTGCCACCAGCAGAGCTGCCCAGGGCTCCTATAAGCAGTACTTC. It specifies CATSRAAQGSYKQYF. Supplemented by reference TRBV15 and TRBJ2-7, the full variable domain reads DAMVIQNPRYQVTQFGKPVTLSCSQTLNHNVMYWYQQKSSQAPKLLFHYYDKDFNNEADTPDNFQSRRPNTSFCFLDIRSPGLGDTAMYLCATSRAAQGSYKQYFGPGTRLTVT.

This clone was recorded a few times. The chain has TRBV5-1 and TRBJ1-1, with D tentatively TRBD1 (5 bases). The ends were cut back, 1 base at V and 0 bases at J, with 19 bases in the middle. The CDR3 is made up of 18 amino acids. Germline CDR1 is SGHRS and CDR2 is YFSETQ. In nucleotides, the CDR3 is TGCGCCAGCAGCTTGTTGGTTCTTGGGCAGGGCATGAACACTGAAGCTTTCTTT. It encodes CASSLLVLGQGMNTEAFF.

This chain links TRBV7-2 with TRBJ2-1, with 10 positions matching TRBD2. The V segment lost 3 bases and the J segment 0 bases; nucleotides outside the gene matches: 2. The CDR3 is 16 amino acids. The germline V gene has CDR1 SGHTA and CDR2 FQGNSA. The CDR3 region is CASSFLAGASYNEQFF. The DNA for the CDR3 is TGTGCCAGCAGCTTCCTAGCGGGGGCCTCCTACAATGAGCAGTTCTTC.

There are a few counts of this clone. The chain joins TRBV19 to TRBJ1-5; 7 nucleotides line up with TRBD1. This CDR3 is 14 amino acids long. V lost 7 bases to trimming and J lost 5 bases; unmatched junction nucleotides: 8. Germline CDR1 and CDR2: LNHDA and SQIVND (reference sequence). As DNA, the CDR3 is TGTGCCAGTACCATGACAGGGTTGGATCAGCCCCAGCATTTT. As protein: CASTMTGLDQPQHF.

The chain employs TRBV5-5 and TRBJ2-7, with TRBD2 identical over 11 bases. Germline V gives CDR1 SGHKS, CDR2 YYEKEE (reference sequence). Trimming removed 2 bases from V and 3 bases from J; junction bases left unmatched: 4. The CDR3 has 15 amino acids. CDR3 sequence (DNA): TGTGCCAGCAGCTTTAGCGGGGGGGCCTTCTACGAGCAGTACTTC. Residues: CASSFSGGAFYEQYF.

A word on this clone: The junction differs from germline at one of its ends, possibly a read error. The chain links TRBV7-6 to TRBJ2-5; D may be TRBD2 (6 bases). Germline V gives CDR1 SGHVS, CDR2 FNYEAQ. CDR3 size: 16 residues. The CDR3 is CASSSTQTGLAETQYF. The CDR3 bases are TGTGCCAGCAGCTCGACCCAGACGGGACTGGCGGAGACACAGTACTTC.

This clone was detected a few times. This chain connects TRBV11-1 to TRBJ2-7; D is possibly TRBD1 (6 bases). CDR1 is SGHAT and CDR2 is FQDESV in the germline V gene (reference sequence). Trimming shortened V by 5 bases and J by 6 bases, and 20 bases separated the two germline ends. The CDR3 is made up of 15 amino acids. The CDR3: CASSLQPTGGTEQYF. DNA of the CDR3: TGTGCCAGCAGCCTCCAGCCGACAGGTGGTACCGAGCAGTACTTC.

The chain is built from TRBV19 and TRBJ2-6; D is possibly TRBD1 (5 bases). CDR3 length: 16 residues. Per the germline V gene, CDR1 is LNHDA and CDR2 is SQIVND (reference sequence). Trimming stripped 10 bases from V and 2 bases from J, with 18 bases between. The CDR3 nucleotides are TGTGCCACTTCCGCAGGGTTACGTGCTGGGGCCAACGTCCTGACTTTC. It yields the protein CATSAGLRAGANVLTF.

This clone was detected a few times. V gene TRBV9 combines with J gene TRBJ1-1; perhaps TRBD1 as D (5 bases). This CDR3 is 14 amino acids long. Trimming pared 3 bases from V and 8 bases from J, leaving 17 bases between. From germline, CDR1 is SGDLS and CDR2 YYNGEE. The CDR3 loop is CASSGRDSLGEAFF. In DNA, the CDR3 is TGTGCCAGCAGCGGTCGGGACTCCTTAGGGGAAGCTTTCTTT.

This clone was detected a few times. The chain is built from TRBV29-1 and TRBJ2-3; a weak D match, TRBD2 (7 bases). Germline values: CDR1 SQVTM, CDR2 ANQGSEA. CDR3 size: 15 residues. The germline V and J ends were trimmed by 6 bases and 0 bases, with 16 bases remaining between them. CDR3 amino acids: CSVTWGGGSTDTQYF. In DNA form, the CDR3 reads TGCAGCGTAACCTGGGGGGGCGGTAGCACAGATACGCAGTATTTT.